This is a list of T cell receptor beta chains from one sample in a study of regulatory T cells in long-lasting Graves disease. TCRdb independently ran MiXCR on the multiplex PCR reads; one entry per CDR3 protein. The profile shows a few hundred thousand distinct CDR3 sequences, approximately 25% of them singletons. The sequences come from peripheral blood mononuclear cells (PBMCs), collected when the disease was refractory, from a patient treated with antithyroid drugs. The receptors were sampled from a woman aged 40 to 55 with Graves disease. CDR3s leave out the opening cysteine and the closing phenylalanine or tryptophan. D genes are given only for firm matches. Expanded clones are given a class, and other clones once, few, many or no size at all.

D	V	size	J	CDR3
TRBD2	TRBV7-3	.	TRBJ2-2	ASSLTTSGSRTGELF
.	TRBV15	many	TRBJ2-7	ATSRGDTLEQY
.	TRBV28	many	TRBJ1-2	ASRSGTAYGYT
.	TRBV7-2	many	TRBJ1-1	ASSLTIVEAF
.	TRBV20-1	many	TRBJ1-6	SARQLYYNSPLH
TRBD2	TRBV6-1	once	TRBJ2-3	ASTFLVSGRATDTQY
TRBD2	TRBV12-3/TRBV12-4	.	TRBJ2-1	ASSLGWLAGGTVNEQF
TRBD1	TRBV2	few	TRBJ1-1	ASRAGTGSYDDTEAF
TRBD1	TRBV7-6	.	TRBJ1-1	ASRSTGGNTEAF
TRBD1	TRBV27	many	TRBJ1-1	ASGNRGPLGTEAF
.	TRBV7-2	.	TRBJ2-5	ASSQGGREQETQY
.	TRBV7-9	few	TRBJ2-4	ASSSSLTAPELNIQY
.	TRBV7-6	many	TRBJ2-5	ASSLARTNQETQY
.	TRBV9	.	TRBJ2-3	ASSVRGGLINGTDTQY
TRBD1	TRBV20-1	few	.	SVPGGGNSPLH
TRBD1	TRBV27	.	TRBJ2-4	ASSVGTGSDIQY
.	TRBV14	.	TRBJ1-1	ASSHRDAEAF
TRBD1	TRBV2	.	TRBJ2-5	ASRGTGGIETQY
.	TRBV25-1	few	TRBJ1-1	ASSVREGAPEAF
.	TRBV10-1	few	TRBJ1-5	ASSENQNQPQH
TRBD1	TRBV20-1	.	TRBJ2-7	SAREAVRDRGFYEQY
TRBD1	TRBV20-1	many	TRBJ2-7	SASGTGNEQY
.	TRBV28	many	TRBJ1-2	ASNPGIGGYT
TRBD2	TRBV6-1	many	TRBJ2-7	ASSPRTSGIYEQY
.	TRBV19	.	TRBJ1-1	ASMMTGWKTEAF
.	TRBV28	many	TRBJ1-5	ASSRTGSNQPQH
TRBD1	TRBV3-1	.	TRBJ2-2	ASSQDGGQGAVELF
TRBD1	TRBV28	many	TRBJ2-2	ASRPDRGVTGELF
TRBD2	TRBV20-1	.	TRBJ2-3	SASLGSGTTDTQY
.	TRBV11-2	few	TRBJ2-7	ASTPSRGLSYEQY
.	TRBV6-1	large	TRBJ2-7	ASSEEAGDRGEQY